Listed below are T cell receptor beta chains from one sample, sequenced in a study of blood T cell repertoires in COVID-19. Here immunoSEQ multiplex PCR was the method, and the copy in TCRdb shows in-frame clones only, minus some. The sample holds some 150,000 clones, roughly 84% seen once. Sequenced: peripheral blood. Receptors were obtained from a human donor with acute or convalescent COVID-19. The donor label of this sample is uncertain. CDR3s include the opening cysteine and the closing phenylalanine or tryptophan. Fields, in order: V gene, J gene, clone size, D gene, CDR3 length, CDR3 protein, CDR3 DNA. The D gene is left open where the match is weak. Rows give clone size only sometimes, using once, few, many, or a class for an expanded clone.

TRBV10-1	TRBJ2-3	-	-	16	CASSEGIAVGADTQYF	TGCGCCAGCAGTGAGGGTATAGCGGTCGGGGCAGATACGCAGTATTTT
TRBV4-2	TRBJ2-2	-	-	18	CASSQEGSRGKNTGELFF	TGTGCCAGCAGCCAAGAGGGAAGTCGGGGTAAGAACACCGGGGAGCTGTTTTTT
TRBV6-1	TRBJ2-7	-	TRBD2	15	CASSEGSGGTYEQYF	TGTGCCAGCAGTGAGGGTAGCGGGGGGACCTACGAGCAGTACTTC
TRBV7-8	TRBJ2-1	-	TRBD2	17	CASTGTSGTSSYNEQFF	TGTGCCAGTACCGGGACTAGCGGGACGAGCTCCTACAATGAGCAGTTCTTC
TRBV9	TRBJ1-1	-	-	16	CASSLRGHPPGTEAFF	TGTGCCAGCAGCCTCCGGGGACATCCTCCGGGTACTGAAGCTTTCTTT
TRBV13	TRBJ2-2	-	TRBD2	17	CASSLLEVAGNTGELFF	TGTGCCAGCAGCTTACTCGAGGTAGCGGGGAACACCGGGGAGCTGTTTTTT
TRBV7-3	TRBJ2-3	-	-	15	CASSLGTTSTDTQYF	TGTGCCAGCAGCTTAGGGACAACTAGCACAGATACGCAGTATTTT
TRBV28	TRBJ1-5	-	-	14	CASSLDVTGQPQHF	TGTGCCAGCAGTTTAGACGTTACGGGTCAGCCCCAGCATTTT
TRBV27	TRBJ1-2	-	TRBD1	14	CASRDRGRNYGYTF	TGTGCCAGCAGGGACAGGGGGCGCAACTATGGCTACACCTTC
TRBV19	TRBJ1-5	-	TRBD1	14	CASSNQGGHQPQHF	TGTGCCAGTAGTAATCAGGGGGGACATCAGCCCCAGCATTTT
TRBV7-2	TRBJ1-6	-	-	17	CASSLGTGIKNNSPLHF	TGTGCCAGCAGCTTAGGGACGGGGATTAAAAATAATTCACCCCTCCACTTT
TRBV5-1	TRBJ1-2	once	-	14	CASSFGRINYGYTF	TGCGCCAGCAGCTTCGGTCGAATTAACTATGGCTACACCTTC
TRBV13	TRBJ2-7	-	TRBD2	18	CASSPSRRGLAFSYEQYF	TGTGCCAGCAGCCCTAGCCGAAGGGGACTAGCGTTTTCCTACGAGCAGTACTTC
TRBV5-4	TRBJ1-1	-	-	14	CASSLIGANTEAFF	TGTGCCAGCAGCTTGATAGGGGCGAACACTGAAGCTTTCTTT
TRBV5-1	TRBJ2-1	-	TRBD2	16	CASGPSSGSSYNEQFF	TGCGCCAGCGGACCGTCTAGCGGGAGCTCCTACAATGAGCAGTTCTTC
TRBV12-3/TRBV12-4	TRBJ2-7	-	TRBD1	13	CASRLGTAFEQYF	TGTGCCAGCAGACTCGGGACAGCGTTCGAGCAGTACTTC
TRBV6-6	TRBJ1-2	-	TRBD1	15	CASSLTEGTGGGYTF	TGTGCCAGCAGTCTAACGGAGGGGACAGGAGGAGGCTACACCTTC
TRBV19	TRBJ1-1	-	-	13	CASSEQKNTEAFF	TGTGCCAGTAGTGAACAGAAGAACACTGAAGCTTTCTTT
TRBV4-1	TRBJ1-4	-	-	16	CASSQEIGVLDEKLFF	TGCGCCAGCAGCCAAGAGATAGGGGTATTAGATGAAAAACTGTTTTTT
TRBV19	TRBJ2-5	-	-	13	CASSIPGVGTQYF	TGTGCCAGTAGTATTCCGGGGGTCGGGACCCAGTACTTC
TRBV28	TRBJ2-3	few	-	14	CASSPTAGGDTQYF	TGTGCCAGCAGTCCGACGGCGGGCGGAGATACGCAGTATTTT
TRBV7-2	TRBJ2-1	-	-	16	CASSFWRASSYNEQFF	TGTGCCAGCAGCTTTTGGCGGGCCTCTTCCTACAATGAGCAGTTCTTC
TRBV7-9	TRBJ1-2	-	-	13	CASSLGGGNGYTF	TGTGCCAGCAGCTTAGGGGGAGGGAATGGCTACACCTTC